These 8 T cell receptor beta chains share one sample of origin, sequenced in a study of metastatic and nonmetastatic thyroid tumors (dated by TCRdb to 2018 to 2020). None of the patients had been given any treatment before thyroid surgery. Libraries were prepared through PCR. The instrument given in TCRdb is Illumina HiSeq 4000. Starting from the raw public reads, TCRdb applied fastp trimming at Q25, assembled clones with MiXCR and retained in-frame beta chains. The sample yields approximately 30,000 clones; around 30% were counted once. Jointly, the top ten make up roughly 32% of the sample. The sequencing sample was made of blood. The receptors shown here come from a female donor with papillary thyroid cancer or a benign thyroid nodule (not recorded which). Some clones in this sample may be carry-over from other donors' samples.

This clone appeared a few times. The chain combines TRBV7-8 with TRBJ1-1; no clear D. CDR1 is SGHVS and CDR2 is FQNEAQ in the germline V gene. CDR3 length equals 12 residues. The V end was cut by 1 base, the J end by 8 bases, with 8 bases between. As DNA, the CDR3 is TGTGCCAGCAGCTTAGACGTGGACGAAGCTTTCTTT. Encoded protein: CASSLDVDEAFF.

This clone was counted at least ten times. The CDR3 DNA sequence: TGTGCCACCAGCAGTCCTAGCGGGAGTGTCGGGGAGCTGTTTTTT. Its protein product is CATSSPSGSVGELFF. The chain has TRBV15 and TRBJ2-2; 10 bases align to TRBD2. This CDR3 comprises 15 residues. Germline V gives CDR1 LNHNV, CDR2 YYDKDF (reference sequence). J was trimmed by 7 bases and V by 3 bases; bases with no gene match: 5.

This clone was seen repeatedly, ten times or more. The chain combines TRBV20-1 with TRBJ1-3; D gene ambiguous. The germline V gene has CDR1 DFQATT and CDR2 SNEGSKA (reference sequence). CDR3 length: 16 amino acids. Trimming took 6 bases from V and 0 from J, leaving 18 bases between them. The CDR3 here is CSAYPGSSFSGNTIYF. CDR3 nucleotides: TGCAGTGCATACCCGGGGAGTAGCTTCTCTGGAAACACCATATATTTT.

This clone has ten or more counts. The V gene is TRBV6-1, the J gene TRBJ1-1, with 8 bases that match TRBD1. CDR1 and CDR2 (germline): MNHNS, SASEGT. The length of the CDR3 is 14 residues. V gave up 6 bases and J gave up 4 bases; unmatched junction bases: 7. In nucleotides, the CDR3 is TGTGCCAGCAGACCCATTACAGGGGGCACTGAAGCTTTCTTT. Its protein is CASRPITGGTEAFF.

The rearrangement joins TRBV6-1 to TRBJ2-7; weak D call: TRBD1 (7 bases). CDR1 is MNHNS, CDR2 SASEGT, per germline. CDR3 length: 16 amino acids. V was clipped by 2 bases and J by 7 bases, with 21 bases between them. The CDR3 is CASSENPLRGVGEQYF. The CDR3 DNA follows: TGTGCCAGCAGTGAAAACCCCCTCAGGGGGGTGGGGGAGCAGTACTTC.

Notes on this clone: One end of the junction varies from germline; a read error may be responsible. The same CDR3 arises from other DNA sequences in this sample as well. The DNA for the CDR3 is TGTGCCAGCAGTCAAGGGCGTGGCGGGAGAGAGGAGGGTACGCAGTATTTT. Translation: CASSQGRGGREEGTQYF. The chain employs TRBV4-2 and TRBJ2-3, with TRBD2 identical over 7 bases. The CDR3 is 17 amino acids. Germline V gene data show CDR1 as LGHNA and CDR2 as YNFKEQ.

This clone was seen repeatedly, ten times or more. The chain employs TRBV28 and TRBJ1-2; D is perhaps TRBD1 (5 bases). V was shortened by 4 bases and J by 2 bases, with 14 bases between the two germline ends. The CDR3 length is 15 residues. CDR1 is MDHEN, CDR2 SYDVKM, per germline. CDR3 in amino acids: CASSWGETENYGYTF. The CDR3 DNA reads as TGTGCCAGCAGTTGGGGCGAGACAGAGAACTATGGCTACACCTTC.

This clone has ten or more counts. This chain connects TRBV5-7 to TRBJ2-3, with D unclear. TRBV5-7 is assigned to the ORF class and has an uncertain function. Trimming shortened V by 4 bases and J by 4 bases, and 16 bases separated the two germline ends. This CDR3 contains 15 residues. The CDR3 here is CASSQPHGYADTQYF. In DNA, the CDR3 is TGTGCCAGCAGCCAACCCCACGGGTACGCAGATACGCAGTATTTT.